The 32 T cell receptor beta chains below come from one sample, sequenced in a study of metastatic and nonmetastatic thyroid tumors. Among the patients, none had received any treatment before thyroid surgery. TCRdb ran MiXCR on the PCR reads. Of approximately 25,000 clones in the sample, 20% to 25% were seen once. Sequenced: blood. These receptors originate from a male donor with papillary thyroid cancer or a benign thyroid nodule (not recorded which). Some clones in this sample may be carry-over from other donors' samples.

This clone was seen ten or more times. Other DNA sequences from this sample encode an identical CDR3 as well. The rearrangement links TRBV7-3 to TRBJ2-2; D uncertain. The CDR3 loop spans 14 amino acids. Trimming removed 1 base from V and 0 bases from J, with 3 bases in between. Germline loops: CDR1 SGHTA, CDR2 FQGTGA. The CDR3 spells CASSLIPNTGELFF. CDR3 bases: TGTGCCAGCAGCTTAATACCGAACACCGGGGAGCTGTTTTTT.

There are many counts of this clone. The chain is built from TRBV29-1 and TRBJ1-5, with 9 bases that match TRBD1. V lost 3 bases, J lost 5 bases, and 11 bases stayed unmatched. The CDR3 is made up of 16 amino acids. Germline lookup yields CDR1 SQVTM and CDR2 ANQGSEA. The CDR3, as DNA: TGCAGCGTTGATGAGGGGAACAGGGGGCATGATCAGCCCCAGCATTTT. Translating gives CSVDEGNRGHDQPQHF. The complete variable domain, with remaining parts taken from reference TRBV29-1 and TRBJ1-5, reads SAVISQKPSRDICQRGTSLTIQCQVDSQVTMMFWYRQQPGQSLTLIATANQGSEATYESGFVIDKFPISRPNLTFSTLTVSNMSPEDSSIYLCSVDEGNRGHDQPQHFGDGTRLSIL.

On this clone itself: This CDR3 is missing its conserved last phenylalanine or tryptophan, likely due to a read error. The DNA is left out, because the CDR3 cannot be placed on it with certainty; the CDR3 is given as TCRdb lists it. The chain has TRBV6-1 and TRBJ1-2; the table calls TRBD1, which could not be checked here. CDR1 and CDR2 from the germline V gene are MNHNS and SASEGT. Termini included, the CDR3 measures 12 amino acids. The CDR3 here is CASSRPQGRDTL.

This clone was seen just once. V and J are TRBV10-3 and TRBJ2-7; tentative D call: TRBD2 (6 bases). V was trimmed by 4 bases and J by 4 bases, leaving 20 bases between them. This CDR3 has 16 residues. Germline assignment: CDR1 ENHRY and CDR2 SYGVKD. The CDR3 sequence: CAISVTGDSRAYEQYF. The DNA for the CDR3 is TGTGCCATCAGTGTCACCGGGGACTCCCGAGCATACGAGCAGTACTTC.

This clone has ten or more counts. V and J are TRBV30 and TRBJ1-2; weak D call: TRBD1 (5 bases). The CDR3 sequence is 12 residues long. Per germline, CDR1 GTSNPN and CDR2 SVGIG (reference sequence). V was trimmed by 4 bases and J by 1 base, leaving 7 bases between them. The CDR3 sequence: CAWNRYNYGYTF. The CDR3 coding sequence is TGTGCCTGGAACAGGTATAACTATGGCTACACCTTC. Variable domain in full (rest from reference TRBV30 and TRBJ1-2): SQTIHQWPATLVQPVGSPLSLECTVEGTSNPNLYWYRQAAGRGLQLLFYSVGIGQISSEVPQNLSASRPQDRQFILSSKKLLLSDSGFYLCAWNRYNYGYTFGSGTRLTVV.

This clone came up many times. The chain links TRBV3-1 to TRBJ2-1; D gene ambiguous. Germline V gives CDR1 LGHDT, CDR2 YNNKEL (reference sequence). Trimming left V 2 bases short and J 7 bases short, with 12 bases between. The CDR3 is 14 amino acids. The CDR3 DNA reads as TGTGCCAGCAGCCAACACGTAGCAGTGAATGAGCAGTTCTTC. It is translated as CASSQHVAVNEQFF.

Ten or more counts support this clone. This chain uses TRBV6-1 with TRBJ2-5; either TRBD1 or TRBD2 may fit D (5 bases each). V lost 3 bases to trimming and J lost 5 bases, with 10 bases between them. The germline V gene encodes CDR1 MNHNS and CDR2 SASEGT. The CDR3 sequence is 13 residues long. The DNA of the CDR3 is TGTGCCAGCAGTGAGGGGGTCTGGGAGACCCAGTACTTC. Translated: CASSEGVWETQYF.

This clone was seen at least ten times. The V gene is TRBV4-3, the J gene TRBJ2-7; TRBD1 matches 9 bases. This CDR3 is 16 amino acids long. V lost 4 bases to trimming and J lost 5 bases; unmatched junction nucleotides: 12. Germline V gene lookup returns CDR1 LGHNA and CDR2 YSLEER. The CDR3 loop is CASSRLDGTGSHEQYF. CDR3 in DNA: TGCGCCAGCAGCCGATTAGACGGGACAGGGTCTCACGAGCAGTACTTC.

The V and J genes are TRBV11-1 and TRBJ2-7; 8 bases align to TRBD2. V lost 6 bases, J lost 5 bases, and 21 bases stayed unmatched. CDR1 SGHAT and CDR2 FQDESV come from the germline V gene (reference sequence). The CDR3 loop spans 18 amino acids. CDR3 loop: CASRSAGAVFFFRDEQYF. As DNA, the CDR3 is TGTGCCAGCAGGTCAGCGGGAGCCGTTTTCTTTTTTCGTGACGAGCAGTACTTC.

The J gene is TRBJ1-2, the V gene TRBV12-3 or TRBV12-4; 9 nucleotides align to TRBD1. CDR3 length: 14 residues. Trimming removed 5 bases from V and 6 bases from J; junction bases left unmatched: 7. The CDR3 DNA sequence: TGTGCCAGCAGTCCGTGGGGACAGGGCCATGGCTACACCTTC. Protein product: CASSPWGQGHGYTF.

V usage is TRBV2 and J usage is TRBJ2-1; the D is unclear. This CDR3 region has 12 residues. Trimming removed 7 bases from V and 6 bases from J, with 10 bases in between. Germline V gives CDR1 SNHLY, CDR2 FYNNEI. CDR3 in amino acids: CASTSAPNEQFF. The CDR3 nucleotides read TGTGCCAGCACTTCAGCCCCCAATGAGCAGTTCTTC.

This clone came up many times. The CDR3 here is CASSYSGGEGRNEQFF. The DNA of the CDR3 is TGTGCCAGCAGTTACTCGGGGGGGGAGGGCCGCAATGAGCAGTTCTTC. The chain couples TRBV6-5 to TRBJ2-1, with 7 bases matching TRBD2. J was trimmed by 6 bases and V by 0 bases; bases with no gene match: 8. Germline lookup yields CDR1 MNHEY and CDR2 SVGAGI. The CDR3 extends over 16 amino acids.

This clone was recorded many times. The V gene is TRBV15, the J gene TRBJ2-7; 9 positions agree with TRBD1. V lost 1 base, J lost 5 bases, and 9 bases stayed unmatched. CDR1 is LNHNV and CDR2 is YYDKDF in the germline V gene (reference sequence). The CDR3 totals 16 residues. The CDR3 nucleotides read TGTGCCACCAGCAGAGCGGCCGGGACAGGGTCCGACGAGCAGTACTTC. This translates into CATSRAAGTGSDEQYF. The full variable domain, completed using reference TRBV15 and TRBJ2-7, is DAMVIQNPRYQVTQFGKPVTLSCSQTLNHNVMYWYQQKSSQAPKLLFHYYDKDFNNEADTPDNFQSRRPNTSFCFLDIRSPGLGDTAMYLCATSRAAGTGSDEQYFGPGTRLTVT.

As to this clone: A junction boundary mismatches the germline segment, possibly from a read error. The genes are TRBV7-2 and TRBJ1-1; possible D gene TRBD1, 6 bases. Germline CDR1 is SGHTA and CDR2 is FQGNSA. CDR3 size: 15 residues. CDR3 DNA: TGTGCCAGCAGATTTGGTGGAGGGGGGGACACTGAAGCTATCTTT. Its protein product is CASRFGGGGDTEAIF.

This clone occurred many times. V gene TRBV5-1 combines with J gene TRBJ1-2; the D is unclear. V gave up 4 bases and J gave up 5 bases, with 15 bases separating them. There are 14 residues in the CDR3. Germline CDR1 is SGHRS and CDR2 is YFSETQ. For the CDR3, the DNA is TGCGCCAGCAGCCCGGTAGGCGGATTGTATGGCTACACCTTC. Its translation is CASSPVGGLYGYTF.

This clone showed up many times. A clone one base away is much larger, so this may be a read error. Other DNA sequences in the same sample also yield this CDR3. This chain connects TRBV19 to TRBJ1-2; maybe TRBD1 (5 bases). Germline CDR1 is LNHDA and CDR2 is SQIVND (reference sequence). V was shortened by 3 bases and J by 2 bases, with 13 bases between the two germline ends. The CDR3 has 15 residues. CDR3 sequence: CASSIESGGNYGYTF. DNA for the CDR3: TGTGCCAGTAGTATCGAGTCGGGGGGGAACTATGGCTACACCTTC.

Many counts were recorded for this clone. The chain couples TRBV4-1 to TRBJ2-7; 8 bases map to TRBD1. CDR1 is MGHRA and CDR2 is YSYEKL in the germline V gene. V was pared by 2 bases and J by 3 bases, with 6 bases of the junction left unmatched. This CDR3 comprises 15 residues. The chain's CDR3 is CASSQQGAPHYEQYF. The CDR3 nucleotides read TGCGCCAGCAGCCAACAGGGGGCGCCTCACTACGAGCAGTACTTC.

The genes are TRBV4-2 and TRBJ2-7; 9 bases are a match to TRBD1. V was pared by 5 bases and J by 7 bases, with 9 bases of the junction left unmatched. The CDR3 runs to 14 residues. Per germline, CDR1 LGHNA and CDR2 YNFKEQ. The CDR3 nucleotides are TGTGCCAGCAGCACGCCGGGACAGGGTGTGGAGCAGTACTTC. It codes for CASSTPGQGVEQYF.

The sample holds many counts of this clone. This chain connects TRBV7-9 to TRBJ2-7; 7 bases align to TRBD2. The CDR3 covers 13 residues. Germline V gene data show CDR1 as SEHNR and CDR2 as FQNEAQ (reference sequence). Trimming cost V 10 bases and J 4 bases; bases outside gene matches: 10. The CDR3 here is CATLGTTSYEQYF. The CDR3 DNA reads as TGTGCCACACTCGGGACTACCTCATACGAGCAGTACTTC.

There are many counts of this clone. The chain combines TRBV6-1 with TRBJ2-1; D unclear. Germline V lookup: CDR1 MNHNS, CDR2 SASEGT. The length of the CDR3 is 13 residues. V lost 5 bases, J lost 3 bases, and 8 bases lay in between. The CDR3 nucleotides are TGTGCCAGCAGTCCGTTCCTCTACAATGAGCAGTTCTTC. Its protein product is CASSPFLYNEQFF.

This clone was seen many times. Given a much more abundant clone one base away, this may be a read error. The V call is TRBV2, the J call TRBJ1-1; D unresolved. The CDR3 length is 12 residues. CDR1 and CDR2 from the germline V gene are SNHLY and FYNNEI. The CDR3 nucleotides read TGTGCCAGCAGTGGTTCGGGCAGTGAACCTTCCTTT. Its translation is CASSGSGSEPSF.

Worth noting for this clone: Since no conserved phenylalanine or tryptophan closes the CDR3, a read error is the likely cause. The chain couples TRBV25-1 to TRBJ2-3; D may be TRBD1 or TRBD2 (5 bases each). Germline assignment: CDR1 MGHDK and CDR2 SYGVNS. There are 16 residues in the CDR3. The CDR3: CASSDEGTVYTYTQYI. The CDR3 DNA reads as TGTGCCAGCAGTGATGAGGGGACGGTCTACACATATACGCAGTATATT.

This clone was seen ten or more times. This chain uses TRBV20-1 with TRBJ2-7, with 9 bases aligning to TRBD2. CDR3 size: 13 residues. Germline lookup yields CDR1 DFQATT and CDR2 SNEGSKA (reference sequence). V was clipped by 7 bases and J by 5 bases; unmatched bases: 9. The CDR3, as DNA: TGCAGTGTCATTAGCGGGAGAGGTGACGAGCAGTACTTC. Translated, it gives CSVISGRGDEQYF.

This clone was counted at least ten times. Other DNA sequences in this specimen translate into the identical CDR3. The chain employs TRBV28 and TRBJ2-2; D is unclear. Trimming removed 4 bases from V and 3 bases from J, with 9 bases in between. The CDR3 runs to 14 residues. The V gene's germline CDR1 is MDHEN and CDR2 SYDVKM. CDR3 coding DNA: TGTGCCAGCAGTTCCCTCTCCCACACCGGGGAGCTGTTTTTT. Its protein is CASSSLSHTGELFF.

This clone was counted many times. The genes are TRBV7-9 and TRBJ1-5, with TRBD1 identical over 7 bases. The CDR3 sequence is 17 residues long. Germline CDR1 reads SEHNR; CDR2 reads FQNEAQ (reference sequence). Germline trimming cut 5 bases from V and 1 base from J; bases unmatched to any gene: 11. CDR3 sequence: CASSTWTGPDSNQPQHF. In DNA form, the CDR3 reads TGTGCCAGCAGCACCTGGACAGGCCCCGACAGCAATCAGCCCCAGCATTTT. Full variable domain (rest looked up from reference TRBV7-9 and TRBJ1-5): DTGVSQNPRHKITKRGQNVTFRCDPISEHNRLYWYRQTLGQGPEFLTYFQNEAQLEKSRLLSDRFSAERPKGSFSTLEIQRTEQGDSAMYLCASSTWTGPDSNQPQHFGDGTRLSIL.

This clone has a count of ten or more. V gene TRBV20-1 combines with J gene TRBJ2-1; 10 bases agree with TRBD2. The CDR3 has 13 amino acids. V was clipped by 2 bases and J by 8 bases; unmatched bases: 3. The germline gives CDR1 DFQATT, CDR2 SNEGSKA (reference sequence). The CDR3 region is CSARLAGEDEQFF. In DNA form, the CDR3 reads TGCAGTGCTAGACTAGCGGGGGAGGATGAGCAGTTCTTC.

A remark on this clone: A junction boundary mismatches the germline segment, possibly from a read error. The CDR3 bases are TGTGCCTGCAGCATCCCGCGATCCCCCGGGGAGCTGTTTTTT. It yields the protein CACSIPRSPGELFF. The chain couples TRBV28 to TRBJ2-2, with D hard to call. The CDR3 totals 14 residues. In germline, CDR1 is MDHEN, CDR2 SYDVKM.

Many counts were recorded for this clone. V usage is TRBV6-1 and J usage is TRBJ2-7, with D possibly being TRBD1 or TRBD2 (5 bases each). Germline assignment: CDR1 MNHNS and CDR2 SASEGT. Trimming left V 9 bases short and J 6 bases short, with 18 bases between. The CDR3 has 13 residues. The chain's CDR3 is CASKGPGTVEQYF. Written as DNA, the CDR3 is TGTGCCAGTAAAGGGCCTGGGACCGTCGAGCAGTACTTC.

Worth noting for this clone: The junction shows a germline mismatch at one end, possibly a read error. The same CDR3 arises from other DNA sequences in this sample as well. The V call is TRBV20-1, the J call TRBJ1-1; perhaps TRBD1 as D (6 bases). The CDR3 covers 15 residues. CDR1 and CDR2 from the germline V gene are DFQATT and SNEGSKA (reference sequence). The CDR3 bases are TGCAGTGCTAGCAAGAGGGGGTTAGTGAACACTGGAGCTTTCTTT. Translation gives CSASKRGLVNTGAFF.

By share, this clone ranks as medium-sized. The chain has TRBV4-1 and TRBJ1-5, with D uncertain. Between the trimmed V and J ends, which lost 6 bases and 11 bases, there was a span of 26 bases. The CDR3 contains 16 residues. Germline-derived CDR1 and CDR2 are MGHRA and YSYEKL. The CDR3 is CASSLNLVGRTSAQHF. Written as DNA, the CDR3 is TGCGCCAGCAGTTTAAACCTGGTCGGGAGGACTTCGGCCCAGCATTTT.

This clone appeared many times. This sequence joins TRBV10-3 and TRBJ1-6, with a tentative D call TRBD1 (5 bases). Germline CDR1 reads ENHRY; CDR2 reads SYGVKD. V gave up 4 bases and J gave up 7 bases, with 11 bases separating them. This CDR3 spans 14 amino acids. CDR3 nucleotide sequence: TGTGCCATCAGTGGGGGGGGGGTGAATTCACCCCTCCACTTT. Its protein product is CAISGGGVNSPLHF.

This clone was found many times. This chain uses TRBV5-6 with TRBJ1-2, with D hard to call. Trimming pared 0 bases from V and 4 bases from J, leaving 16 bases between. CDR3 length equals 16 residues. Germline CDR1 is SGHDT and CDR2 is YYEEEE. The DNA for the CDR3 is TGTGCCAGCAGCTTGGGGACGGGAATTGTTGGCTATGGCTACACCTTC. Amino acid sequence: CASSLGTGIVGYGYTF. The whole variable domain, filled in from reference TRBV5-6 and TRBJ1-2, reads DAGVTQSPTHLIKTRGQQVTLRCSPKSGHDTVSWYQQALGQGPQFIFQYYEEEERQRGNFPDRFSGHQFPNYSSELNVNALLLGDSALYLCASSLGTGIVGYGYTFGSGTRLTVV.